This T cell receptor beta chain came from a study of T-cell reconstitution after alpha-beta-depleted transplantation in children. The study, taken as a whole, reports: The origin of alpha-beta T cells about two months after transplant was reportedly several hundred expanded graft clones. Recipient T cells and thymic progenitors that survived gave rise to the high TCRbeta diversity observed at day 60 in some patients. Newly generated T cells supplied most T-cell counts and diversity one year post-transplant.

Unique molecular identifiers were used in preparing the TCRbeta library. TCRdb reprocessed the PCR reads via MiXCR and lists one record per CDR3 protein. The data contain approximately 290,000 distinct CDR3 sequences, roughly 12% of them singletons. This clonotype was counted many times. Its matching antigen is unknown. The clonotype was recovered from a male patient aged 2-9 years who had a stem cell transplant for chronic granulomatous disease, so the T cells may come from the graft donor. The sequencing here drew on peripheral blood, taken 180 days after TCRalphabeta/CD19-depleted stem cell transplant.

CDR3 sequence (DNA): TGCAGCCCTTCGATAGGGACTAGCGGGAGAAAGGCCAAAAACATTCAGTACTTC. Amino acids: CSPSIGTSGRKAKNIQYF. The gene calls are TRBV29-1 and TRBJ2-4, with 14 bases aligning to TRBD2. This CDR3 comprises 18 residues. V lost 8 bases to trimming and J lost 1 base; unmatched junction nucleotides: 13. The V gene's germline CDR1 is SQVTM and CDR2 ANQGSEA.